These 2 T cell receptor beta chains originate from one sample sequenced in a study of blood T cell repertoires in COVID-19. The data were produced by immunoSEQ multiplex PCR, yet TCRdb's version contains in-frame clones alone and is incomplete. This table has roughly 280,000 clones, 80% to 90% appearing once. The source material was peripheral blood. Every receptor here comes from a woman in her 70s with acute or convalescent COVID-19.

V and J are TRBV18 and TRBJ2-6; D gene uncertain. The V gene lost 5 bases and the J gene lost 0 bases, with 8 bases spanning the gap. The CDR3 length is 15 residues. Germline V lookup: CDR1 KGHSH, CDR2 LQKENI. This CDR3 reads CASSNSISGANVLTF. The DNA for the CDR3 is TGTGCCAGCTCAAACTCCATCTCTGGGGCCAACGTCCTGACTTTC.

For the CDR3, the DNA is TGTGCCAGCAGTGACCCGGGGGAAAAGCAGTTCTTC. The encoded protein is CASSDPGEKQFF. This sequence joins TRBV2 and TRBJ2-1; D might be TRBD2 (6 bases). Germline CDR1 reads SNHLY; CDR2 reads FYNNEI. CDR3 size: 12 residues. V was shortened by 3 bases and J by 11 bases, with 11 bases between the two germline ends.